This T cell receptor (beta chain) was identified in a study of cytomegalovirus exposure and HLA in healthy donors. Concerning this clone: Its antigen is unidentified.

Primers: 60 Vbeta forward and 13 Jbeta reverse. Repertoires were generated with immunoSEQ multiplex PCR, while TCRdb's copy carries only in-frame clones and drops some. This sample has approximately 180,000 clones, with about 88% found just once. Overall study findings and caveats: Follow-up analysis found HLA locus-dependent TCR association rates, highest for DRB1 and lowest for HLA-C. When a later analysis was performed, an Asian-associated ancestry cluster reportedly had fewer N-insertions than the approximately 690-donor mean. Earlier analysis looked at TCR beta V segments, and most were productive about 87% or about 30% of the time. It was 160 or so TCR beta chains that were listed as cytomegalovirus-associated.

This clonotype was sampled from a girl less than two years old in good health and CMV-seronegative. The specimen sequenced was PBMCs.

In nucleotides, the CDR3 is TGTGCCAGCAGTGACTGGGGACAGAGCAAAGAGACCCAGTACTTC. Translation gives CASSDWGQSKETQYF. The chain is built from TRBV6-4 and TRBJ2-5, with TRBD1 matching 7 bases. This CDR3 is built from 15 residues. J was trimmed by 3 bases and V by 1 base; bases with no gene match: 5. The germline gives CDR1 MRHNA, CDR2 SNTAGT.